The TCR beta chain under discussion was sequenced for a study of cytomegalovirus exposure and HLA in healthy donors. Both 60 Vbeta primers and 13 Jbeta primers went into the PCR. Clones were read by immunoSEQ multiplex PCR, and TCRdb kept only the in-frame ones, dropping some. The sample yields roughly 150,000 clones, about 80% seen once. Input material: PBMCs. The TCR sequence derives from a man in his forties or fifties in good health and CMV-seropositive.

The CDR3 region is CASSPRANTGELFF. The CDR3 DNA reads as TGTGCCAGCAGCCCGCGGGCGAACACCGGGGAGCTGTTTTTT. This chain links TRBV11-1 with TRBJ2-2; a weak D match, TRBD2 (5 bases). CDR3 size: 14 residues. Germline V gene data show CDR1 as SGHAT and CDR2 as FQDESV (reference sequence). The V gene lost 5 bases and the J gene lost 0 bases, with 7 bases spanning the gap.